This T cell receptor (beta chain) was retrieved from a study of blood T cell repertoires in COVID-19 (dated by TCRdb to the early 2020s). Background on the whole study: The collaborator samples originated in the United States, Italy and Spain and spanned the acute and convalescent phases of COVID-19. The prospective study material was composed of cDNA or gDNA derived from T cells, B-cell-depleted T cells, or PBMCs. The dataset comprised deeply sampled blood TCRbeta repertoires from subjects exposed to, actively infected with, or recovered from COVID-19. A freely available public database, intended as a resource for researchers studying the immune response to SARS-CoV-2, is where the repertoires were released. Samples were obtained from the ongoing ImmuneRACE study (first 160 participants) and from 1,254 subjects provided by 6 global collaborators. A de-identified subject ID, COVID-19 status, age in years and sex were almost always included in the sample metadata. HLA class I and class II types, where available, came from metadata supplied by the sample provider rather than from assay-based typing.

Notes on this clone: The antigen it binds to is not known. Base qualities are missing; no much larger clone stands one base away.

The paper's findings and limits, for the study overall: The quantity of clinical and demographic metadata differed by source and by participant and was supplied without curation.

Taken from cysteine to phenylalanine, the CDR3 has 14 residues. Just CDR3 DNA is preserved here, 42 bases in frame from base 1. The germline V end is reduced by 5 bases and the J end by 2 bases; junction bases left unmatched: 3. The germline V gene (reference sequence) specifies WNHNN as CDR1 and SYGVQD as CDR2. TCRbeta CDR3 regions were amplified from genomic DNA using the immunoSEQ Assay, a bias-controlled multiplex PCR. Per the source publication's procedure: The number of nucleated cells in each sample was estimated from the amplification of reference gene primers within the assay. Sequence reads were collapsed and filtered to measure the absolute abundance of every unique TCRbeta CDR3 rearrangement. For each sample, productive Simpson clonality was calculated as the square root of Simpson's diversity index across productive rearrangements. Not all clones reach the TCRdb copy of this immuneACCESS table, which keeps in-frame sequences only. Checked studies attribute under half of the gap to unresolved V genes and leave the rest unexplained. V and J calls and clone size are given by that table; D and trimming were obtained from the DNA. The sample profile shows about 150,000 clones; approximately 84% of them were found once. The ten largest clones add up to 4.5% to 5.5% of the sample.

The collaborating institutions used their own protocols to collect whole blood in K2EDTA tubes. For TCRbeta analysis, collaborators shipped samples in one of three forms: frozen whole blood, isolated PBMCs, or DNA extracted from either of those sample types. Sequenced input: peripheral blood. The sequence links TRBV10-1 to TRBJ2-5; a stretch of 9 junction bases matches TRBD2. This sequence originates from a human donor in a cohort sampled during active COVID-19. The nucleotide sequence is given as TGCGCCAGCAGTAGCCTAGCGGGACAAGAGACCCAGTACTTC. Its protein is CASSSLAGQETQYF.